Shown below are 4 T cell receptor beta chains from a single sample sequenced in a study of cytomegalovirus exposure and HLA in healthy donors. 13 Jbeta primers and 60 Vbeta primers were used for the PCR. Some clones are missing from TCRdb's copy, which holds only in-frame ones; the method was immunoSEQ multiplex PCR. The sample carries roughly 190,000 clones, over 80% recorded once. Sequencing was carried out using PBMCs. Receptors were obtained from a woman aged 45-60 years in good health and CMV-seropositive.

The rearrangement uses TRBV4-1 and TRBJ1-1; D possibly corresponds to TRBD1 (5 bases). The germline CDR1 and CDR2 sequences are MGHRA and YSYEKL. The V end lost 7 bases, the J end lost 1 base, and 13 bases lay between the germline ends. This CDR3 contains 14 residues. This chain's CDR3 is CASNKGDRNTEAFF. CDR3 nucleotides: TGCGCCAGCAATAAAGGAGACAGGAACACTGAAGCTTTCTTT.

The genes are TRBV6-1 and TRBJ1-1, with D tentatively TRBD1 (5 bases). Trimming cost V 5 bases and J 3 bases, with 13 bases left between them. This CDR3 is built from 14 residues. Germline lookup yields CDR1 MNHNS and CDR2 SASEGT. CDR3 DNA: TGTGCCAGCAGTAGAGGGGAGGGGCACACTGAAGCTTTCTTT. This gives the protein CASSRGEGHTEAFF.

This sequence joins TRBV28 and TRBJ1-3, with 8 nucleotides matching TRBD1. The CDR3 length is 14 residues. With 4 bases clipped from V and 3 bases from J, the junction kept 2 bases outside the gene matches. Germline V CDR1 and CDR2: MDHEN, SYDVKM. The CDR3 DNA reads TGTGCCAGCAGTTCCAGGGGGCGTGGAAACACCATATATTTT. Translating it yields CASSSRGRGNTIYF.

V usage is TRBV19 and J usage is TRBJ1-1; weak D call: TRBD1 (6 bases). Trimming pared 1 base from V and 6 bases from J, leaving 15 bases between. This CDR3 contains 15 residues. CDR1 and CDR2 (germline): LNHDA, SQIVND (reference sequence). CDR3 region: CASSIGAGPGAEAFF. The CDR3 nucleotides are TGTGCCAGTAGTATAGGCGCAGGGCCAGGGGCTGAAGCTTTCTTT.